This note documents a single TCR beta chain sequence. The data are from a study of shared clonotypes between healthy human individuals. Clones were sequenced by immunoSEQ multiplex PCR, and TCRdb holds only the in-frame ones, with some missing. The data show around 1.5 million clones, 95% to 99% seen once. The CDR3 is made up of 14 amino acids. Germline V gives CDR1 MDHEN, CDR2 SYDVKM. V was clipped by 6 bases and J by 4 bases; unmatched bases: 8. This receptor was identified in a man between 25 and 39 years old in good health. The V gene is TRBV28, the J gene TRBJ2-7, with 8 bases lining up with TRBD1. Sequencing was carried out using naive CD4+ T cells sorted from blood. Subset: CD45RA+ positively selected. As DNA, the CDR3 is TGTGCCAGCAGGGAGACAGGGGTGGGTTACGAGCAGTACTTC. It yields the protein CASRETGVGYEQYF.